This T cell receptor (beta chain) was retrieved from a study of CD8+ T cells in alopecia areata. Notes on the study in general: Scalp data also include sequences from resident alphabeta T cells of normal skin.

Comments on this clone: What it recognizes is unknown.

Germline trimming cut 6 bases from V and 0 bases from J; bases unmatched to any gene: 9. The CDR3 sequence is 17 residues long. Germline V gene sequence: CDR1 LGHNA, CDR2 YNFKEQ. cDNA serving as the sequencing template came from extracted, reverse transcribed RNA. Generated by immunoSEQ multiplex PCR, the TCRdb table keeps only in-frame clones and is missing some. Of about 120,000 clones in the sample, roughly 68% were seen once. Sequencing was performed on CD4+ T cells sorted from blood. The chain joins TRBV4-2 to TRBJ1-3; 9 bases fit TRBD1. The receptor comes from a human donor in good health. CDR3 bases: TGTGCCAGCAGGGGCTCGGGGACAGGGTTCTCTGGAAACACCATATATTTT. Amino acids: CASRGSGTGFSGNTIYF.